This TCR beta chain was captured by sequencing in a study of control samples from healthy donors and cancer patients. Trimming shortened V by 2 bases and J by 3 bases, and 7 bases separated the two germline ends. Germline CDR1 is SGHNT and CDR2 is YENEEA. The CDR3 sequence is 13 residues long. The method was immunoSEQ multiplex PCR; TCRdb's version includes in-frame clones alone and lacks a portion of them. The sample shows 150,000 or so clones, over 85% of them seen only once. The chain joins TRBV11-3 to TRBJ1-1; D gene unclear. Sample: blood. The receptor comes from a middle-aged man in good health. The CDR3 loop is CASSLRIDTEAFF. CDR3 coding DNA: TGTGCCAGCAGCTTAAGGATTGACACTGAAGCTTTCTTT.